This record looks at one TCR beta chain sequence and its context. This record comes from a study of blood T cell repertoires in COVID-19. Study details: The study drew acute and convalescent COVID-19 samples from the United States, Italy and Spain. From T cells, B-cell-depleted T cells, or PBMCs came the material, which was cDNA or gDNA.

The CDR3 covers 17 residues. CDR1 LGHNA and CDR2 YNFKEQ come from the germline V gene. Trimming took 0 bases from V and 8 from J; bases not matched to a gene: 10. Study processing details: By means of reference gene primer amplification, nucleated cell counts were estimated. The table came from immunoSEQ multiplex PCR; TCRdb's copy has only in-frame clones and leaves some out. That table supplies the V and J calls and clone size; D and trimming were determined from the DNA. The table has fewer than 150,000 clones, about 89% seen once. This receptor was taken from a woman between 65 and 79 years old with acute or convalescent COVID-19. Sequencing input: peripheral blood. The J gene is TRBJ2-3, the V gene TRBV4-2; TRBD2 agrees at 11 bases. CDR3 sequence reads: CASSQEAIAGGRGTQYF. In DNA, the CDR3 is TGTGCCAGCAGCCAAGAGGCAATAGCGGGGGGGCGGGGTACGCAGTATTTT.